The T cell receptor (beta chain) under discussion was sequenced for a study of identical twins. TCRdb re-analysed the 5' RACE reads in MiXCR, keeping a single row per CDR3 protein. The profile shows roughly 200,000 distinct CDR3 sequences, 15% to 20% of them singletons. The CDR3 covers 13 residues. With 2 bases removed from V and 8 bases from J, the gap between germline ends came to 10 bases. These data were also reused for a study on T cells expressing NK-cell markers. From that paper: One of the eight sequenced donors was seronegative, whereas the other seven were HCMV-seropositive.

Sequenced: CD8+ T cells sorted from blood. The clonotype was recovered from a young woman in good health. J is TRBJ2-1 and V is TRBV12-3 or TRBV12-4, with D possibly being TRBD2 (5 bases). The DNA of the CDR3 is TGTGCCAGCAGTTTATTTGGGAGCGATGAGCAGTTCTTC. Translating gives CASSLFGSDEQFF.